This TCR beta chain was documented in a study of T cell responses to AZD1222 COVID-19 vaccine. Study-wide results and caveats: Nearly half of spike-specific TCRs reportedly target unmutated variant regions. Only a handful of AZD1222 recipients were seropositive at baseline.

Comment on this clone: The antigen remains undetermined.

The CDR3 loop spans 15 amino acids. Germline V gene sequence: CDR1 MDHEN, CDR2 SYDVKM. The ends lost 4 bases at V and 5 bases at J; junction bases unmatched: 10. Sequencing used immunoSEQ multiplex PCR; TCRdb keeps in-frame clones, though not all of them. The sample has approximately 150,000 clones; 90% to 95% are singletons. The sequence derives from an adult in good health. The gene calls are TRBV28 and TRBJ1-1, with TRBD1 identical over 7 bases. The sequencing here drew on peripheral blood, taken on day 0 of AZD1222 vaccination. The CDR3 is CASSSPRQGFTEAFF. The CDR3 DNA sequence: TGTGCCAGCAGTTCCCCCCGACAGGGTTTTACTGAAGCTTTCTTT.